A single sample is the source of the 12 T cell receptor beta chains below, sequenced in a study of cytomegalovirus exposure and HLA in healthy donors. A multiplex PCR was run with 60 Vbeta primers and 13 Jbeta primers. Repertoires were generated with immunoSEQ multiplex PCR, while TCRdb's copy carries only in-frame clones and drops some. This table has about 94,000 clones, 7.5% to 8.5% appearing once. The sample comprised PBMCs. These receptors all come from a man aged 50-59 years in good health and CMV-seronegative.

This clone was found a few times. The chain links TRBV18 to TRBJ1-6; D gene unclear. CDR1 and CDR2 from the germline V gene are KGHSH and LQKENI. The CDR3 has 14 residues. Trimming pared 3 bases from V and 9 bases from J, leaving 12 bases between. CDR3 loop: CASSPRQDLSPLHF. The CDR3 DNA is TGTGCCAGCTCACCGCGGCAAGACCTTTCACCCCTCCACTTT. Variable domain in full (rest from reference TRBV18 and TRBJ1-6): NAGVMQNPRHLVRRRGQEARLRCSPMKGHSHVYWYRQLPEEGLKFMVYLQKENIIDESGMPKERFSAEFPKEGPSILRIQQVVRGDSAAYFCASSPRQDLSPLHFGNGTRLTVT.

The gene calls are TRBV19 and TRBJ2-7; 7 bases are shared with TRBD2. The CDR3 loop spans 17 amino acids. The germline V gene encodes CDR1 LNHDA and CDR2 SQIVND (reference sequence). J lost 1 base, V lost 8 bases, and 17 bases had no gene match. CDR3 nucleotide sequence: TGTGCCAGTCGTAAGATCCATCGGACTAGTGATTCCTACGAGCAGTACTTC. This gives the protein CASRKIHRTSDSYEQYF.

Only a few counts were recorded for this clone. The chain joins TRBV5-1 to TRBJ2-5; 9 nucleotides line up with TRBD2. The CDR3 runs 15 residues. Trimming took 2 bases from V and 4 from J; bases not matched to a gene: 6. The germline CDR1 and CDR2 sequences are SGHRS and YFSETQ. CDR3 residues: CASSLAGGNGETQYF. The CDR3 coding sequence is TGCGCCAGCAGCTTAGCGGGGGGAAATGGAGAGACCCAGTACTTC.

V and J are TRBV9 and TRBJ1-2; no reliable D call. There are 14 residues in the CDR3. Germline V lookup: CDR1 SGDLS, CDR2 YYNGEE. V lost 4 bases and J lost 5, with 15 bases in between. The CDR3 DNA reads TGTGCCAGCAGCCCACCATGGAGTGCATATGGCTACACCTTC. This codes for CASSPPWSAYGYTF.

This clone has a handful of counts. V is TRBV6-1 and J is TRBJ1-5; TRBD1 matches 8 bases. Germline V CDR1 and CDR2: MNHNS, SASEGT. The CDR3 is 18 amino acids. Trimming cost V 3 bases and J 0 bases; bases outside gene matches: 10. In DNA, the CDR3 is TGTGCCAGCAGTGATTTCGGACAGGGTACTATTAGCAATCAGCCCCAGCATTTT. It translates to CASSDFGQGTISNQPQHF.

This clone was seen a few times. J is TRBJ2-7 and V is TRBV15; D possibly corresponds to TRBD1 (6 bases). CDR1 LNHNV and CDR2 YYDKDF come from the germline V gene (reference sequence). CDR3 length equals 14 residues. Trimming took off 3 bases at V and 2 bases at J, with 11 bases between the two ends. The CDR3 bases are TGTGCCACCAGCAGGACCACAGGGCCCTACGAGCAGTACTTC. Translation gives CATSRTTGPYEQYF.

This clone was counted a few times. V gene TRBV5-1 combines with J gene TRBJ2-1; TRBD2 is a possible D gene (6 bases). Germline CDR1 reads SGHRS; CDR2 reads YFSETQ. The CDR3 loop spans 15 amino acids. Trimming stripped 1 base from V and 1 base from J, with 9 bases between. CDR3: CASSLLGGSYNEQFF. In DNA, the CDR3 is TGCGCCAGCAGCTTGCTCGGAGGGTCCTACAATGAGCAGTTCTTC.

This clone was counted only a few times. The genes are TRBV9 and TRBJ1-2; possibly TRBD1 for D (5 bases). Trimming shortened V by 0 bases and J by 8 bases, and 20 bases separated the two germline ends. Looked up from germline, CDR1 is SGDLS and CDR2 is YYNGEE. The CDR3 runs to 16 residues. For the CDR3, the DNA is TGTGCCAGCAGCGTAGGACAGCTCCACTCTGGCCGGGGCTACACCTTC. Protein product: CASSVGQLHSGRGYTF.

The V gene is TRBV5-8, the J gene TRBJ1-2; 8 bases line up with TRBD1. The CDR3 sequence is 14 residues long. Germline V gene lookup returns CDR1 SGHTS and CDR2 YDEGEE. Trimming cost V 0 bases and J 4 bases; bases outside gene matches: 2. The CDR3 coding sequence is TGTGCCAGCAGCTTGGGACAGGGGTTCTATGGCTACACCTTC. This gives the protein CASSLGQGFYGYTF.

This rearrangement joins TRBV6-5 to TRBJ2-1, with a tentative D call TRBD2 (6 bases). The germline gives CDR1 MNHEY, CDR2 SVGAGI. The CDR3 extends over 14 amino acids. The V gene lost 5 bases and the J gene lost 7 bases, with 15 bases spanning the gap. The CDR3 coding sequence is TGTGCCAGCAGTGCTCGGGAGAATTATAATGAGCAGTTCTTC. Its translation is CASSARENYNEQFF.

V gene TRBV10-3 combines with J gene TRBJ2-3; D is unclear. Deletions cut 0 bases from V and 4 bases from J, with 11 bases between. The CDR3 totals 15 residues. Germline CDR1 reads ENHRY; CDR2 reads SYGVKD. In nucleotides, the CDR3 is TGTGCCATCAGTGAGTCGACCATCCTAGCAGATACGCAGTATTTT. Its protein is CAISESTILADTQYF.

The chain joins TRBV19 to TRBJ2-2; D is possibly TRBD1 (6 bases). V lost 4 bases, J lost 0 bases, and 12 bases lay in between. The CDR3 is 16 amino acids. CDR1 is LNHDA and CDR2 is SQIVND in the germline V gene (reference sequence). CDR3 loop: CASSSSGTPNTGELFF. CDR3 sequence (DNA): TGTGCCAGTAGTAGTTCCGGGACACCGAACACCGGGGAGCTGTTTTTT.